Below are 21 T cell receptor beta chains sequenced from a single sample in a study of CD8+ T cells in alopecia areata. In each case, RNA was isolated and then reverse transcribed into cDNA as the sequencing template. Repertoires were generated with immunoSEQ multiplex PCR, while TCRdb's copy carries only in-frame clones and drops some. This table holds about 180,000 clones, 50% to 75% found once. The starting material was CD4+ T cells sorted from blood, obtained at week 0. These receptors came from a human donor with alopecia areata.

To note about this clone: Other DNA sequences of this sample code for an identical CDR3. The chain employs TRBV4-1 and TRBJ1-2, with TRBD1 as a possible D gene (5 bases). The CDR3 covers 14 residues. Germline V lookup: CDR1 MGHRA, CDR2 YSYEKL. V lost 1 base, J lost 4 bases, and 10 bases lay in between. CDR3 amino acids: CASSQGAGSYGYTF. The CDR3 DNA reads as TGCGCCAGCAGCCAAGGAGCAGGGAGCTATGGCTACACCTTC.

This clone occurred a few times. The V call is TRBV7-8, the J call TRBJ2-2, with D tentatively TRBD2 (5 bases). Germline CDR1 SGHVS, CDR2 FQNEAQ. The CDR3 has 16 residues. V gave up 1 base and J gave up 1 base, with 10 bases separating them. CDR3 loop: CASSLVGALNTGELFF. In DNA, the CDR3 is TGTGCCAGCAGCTTAGTGGGAGCCTTGAACACCGGGGAGCTGTTTTTT.

In this sample, this clone turned up once. V is TRBV7-9 and J is TRBJ2-7; D is perhaps TRBD1 (5 bases). Germline V gene data show CDR1 as SEHNR and CDR2 as FQNEAQ (reference sequence). V was clipped by 1 base and J by 0 bases, with 10 bases between them. The CDR3 runs 15 residues. This chain's CDR3 is CASSLVKGHSYEQYF. For the CDR3, the DNA is TGTGCCAGCAGCTTAGTGAAGGGGCACTCCTACGAGCAGTACTTC.

The J gene is TRBJ2-3, the V gene TRBV5-1; the match to TRBD1 covers 9 bases. V lost 4 bases to trimming and J lost 1 base; unmatched junction nucleotides: 4. Germline V gives CDR1 SGHRS, CDR2 YFSETQ. The CDR3 is 15 residues long. DNA for the CDR3: TGCGCCAGCAGCAGCGGGGACAGGGGCACAGATACGCAGTATTTT. It codes for CASSSGDRGTDTQYF.

This clone showed up many times. The CDR3 DNA follows: TGTGCCAGCAGTTACTCCCCTTCCTCCACCGGGGAGCTGTTTTTT. Amino acid sequence: CASSYSPSSTGELFF. This chain connects TRBV6-5 to TRBJ2-2; D not resolved. The CDR3 is made up of 15 amino acids. Germline-derived CDR1 and CDR2 are MNHEY and SVGAGI. The ends were cut back, 0 bases at V and 4 bases at J, with 9 bases in the middle.

In its sample, this clone was seen a few times. V gene TRBV28 combines with J gene TRBJ2-7; no clear D gene. Germline CDR1 MDHEN, CDR2 SYDVKM. V lost 1 base to trimming and J lost 6 bases, with 4 bases between them. The CDR3 is made up of 11 amino acids. The CDR3 nucleotides are TGTGCCAGCAGTTTATTGTCCGAGCAGTACTTC. Its translation: CASSLLSEQYF.

This chain joins TRBV30 and TRBJ1-3, with TRBD1 matching over 8 bases. V dropped 8 bases and J dropped 2; count of bases not matched to a gene: 2. Per germline, CDR1 GTSNPN and CDR2 SVGIG (reference sequence). This CDR3 has 12 residues. CDR3 sequence reads: CAADRAGNTIYF. CDR3 bases: TGTGCCGCGGACAGGGCTGGAAACACCATATATTTT.

V is TRBV6-8 and J is TRBJ1-6, with D unclear. V was clipped by 9 bases and J by 6 bases, with 12 bases between them. Germline CDR1 MNHGY, CDR2 SAAAGT. The CDR3 extends over 13 amino acids. The CDR3 DNA reads TGTGCCAGGAATAACATACCTAATTCACCCCTCCACTTT. As protein: CARNNIPNSPLHF.

CDR3 amino acids: CASRPSVDTQYF. The CDR3 DNA reads TGTGCCAGCAGGCCTAGCGTAGATACGCAGTATTTT. V usage is TRBV2 and J usage is TRBJ2-3, with D tentatively TRBD2 (6 bases). The CDR3 totals 12 residues. Germline loops: CDR1 SNHLY, CDR2 FYNNEI. The V gene lost 6 bases and the J gene lost 5 bases, with 9 bases spanning the gap.

The chain combines TRBV7-2 with TRBJ1-5, with 8 bases lining up with TRBD1. V shed 4 bases and J 7 bases; nucleotides not matched to a gene: 6. The germline CDR1 and CDR2 sequences are SGHTA and FQGNSA. The CDR3 is 14 residues long. The CDR3 reads CASSYPGGRQPQHF. CDR3 in DNA: TGTGCCAGCAGCTACCCAGGGGGCCGGCAGCCCCAGCATTTT.

This clone was detected once. The chain joins TRBV7-9 to TRBJ1-1; a weak D match, TRBD1 (6 bases). The germline V gene has CDR1 SEHNR and CDR2 FQNEAQ (reference sequence). V was pared by 4 bases and J by 9 bases, with 18 bases between. The CDR3 sequence is 14 residues long. CDR3 residues: CASSSLEGTLKAFF. The CDR3 nucleotides are TGTGCCAGCAGCTCACTAGAGGGGACATTGAAAGCTTTCTTT.

The rearrangement links TRBV25-1 to TRBJ2-1; 12 bases match TRBD1. V was pared by 7 bases and J by 9 bases, with 7 bases of the junction left unmatched. The CDR3 covers 14 residues. The germline V gene has CDR1 MGHDK and CDR2 SYGVNS. CDR3 amino acids: CASTGTGGLSEQFF. Here the CDR3 DNA reads TGTGCCAGCACCGGGACAGGGGGCTTGAGTGAGCAGTTCTTC.

The sample holds a few counts of this clone. Other DNA variants within this sample encode the same CDR3. This chain joins TRBV29-1 and TRBJ1-2, with D hard to call. The CDR3 is 11 residues long. Trimming removed 6 bases at V and 7 bases at J, with 12 bases between. Germline CDR1 SQVTM, CDR2 ANQGSEA. The CDR3 bases are TGCAGCGTCGAACGAGGCAGTGGCTACACCTTC. Residues: CSVERGSGYTF.

The chain links TRBV19 to TRBJ1-2, with 9 bases aligning to TRBD1. J lost 0 bases, V lost 6 bases, and 8 bases had no gene match. Germline CDR1 and CDR2: LNHDA and SQIVND (reference sequence). CDR3 length: 16 residues. The CDR3 DNA sequence: TGTGCCAGTAGACCGGGACAGGGCCTAGCTAACTATGGCTACACCTTC. It codes for CASRPGQGLANYGYTF.

The rearrangement joins TRBV7-9 to TRBJ2-4; TRBD1 aligns across 8 bases. Germline lookup yields CDR1 SEHNR and CDR2 FQNEAQ (reference sequence). The J segment lost 7 bases and the V segment lost 5 bases, leaving 7 bases of the junction unmatched. CDR3 size: 14 residues. This CDR3 is CASSPAGGSNIQYF. CDR3 nucleotides: TGTGCCAGCAGCCCAGCAGGGGGCTCGAACATTCAGTACTTC.

The chain is built from TRBV7-9 and TRBJ1-1, with D uncertain. This CDR3 contains 12 residues. Germline CDR1 and CDR2: SEHNR and FQNEAQ (reference sequence). V lost 9 bases, J lost 2 bases, and 10 bases lay in between. CDR3 nucleotides: TGTGCCAGTCGGACGGTTAACACTGAAGCTTTCTTT. Amino acids: CASRTVNTEAFF.

This clone was counted a few times. The chain is built from TRBV25-1 and TRBJ1-1; no reliable D call. V was cut by 4 bases and J by 11 bases, with 20 bases left in between. Germline CDR1 MGHDK, CDR2 SYGVNS. The CDR3 totals 14 residues. The CDR3 protein is CASSVARGRARAFF. The CDR3 DNA is TGTGCCAGCAGTGTGGCCCGAGGGAGGGCTCGGGCTTTCTTT.

In this sample, this clone turned up a few times. This chain uses TRBV6-1 with TRBJ1-2; TRBD1 matches 7 bases. Germline V lookup: CDR1 MNHNS, CDR2 SASEGT. V lost 6 bases, J lost 6 bases, and 10 bases stayed unmatched. This CDR3 is built from 14 residues. CDR3: CASRTGNLRDGYTF. CDR3 DNA: TGTGCCAGCAGGACAGGGAACCTCCGCGATGGCTACACCTTC.

In DNA form, the CDR3 reads TGCAGCGGGGGACAGGGGGCTGGGAACACTGAAGCTTTCTTT. Translated: CSGGQGAGNTEAFF. The gene calls are TRBV29-1 and TRBJ1-1, with 12 bases matching TRBD1. Trimming cost V 7 bases and J 1 base; bases outside gene matches: 4. Looked up from germline, CDR1 is SQVTM and CDR2 is ANQGSEA. This CDR3 is built from 14 residues.

The CDR3, as DNA: TGTGCCAGCAGCTTGGGACAGGGTTCGTGGGGCTACACCTTC. Residues: CASSLGQGSWGYTF. The chain has TRBV7-9 and TRBJ1-2; 9 bases fit TRBD1. V was pared by 3 bases and J by 8 bases, with 7 bases of the junction left unmatched. Germline-derived CDR1 and CDR2 are SEHNR and FQNEAQ (reference sequence). The CDR3 is 14 residues long.

CDR3 residues: CSVDGAGGTDTQYF. The CDR3 DNA sequence: TGCAGCGTTGACGGGGCAGGGGGCACAGATACGCAGTATTTT. V usage is TRBV29-1 and J usage is TRBJ2-3; possibly TRBD1 for D (6 bases). CDR1 is SQVTM and CDR2 is ANQGSEA in the germline V gene. V was cut by 3 bases and J by 1 base, with 11 bases left in between. This CDR3 is 14 amino acids long.